This T cell receptor (beta chain) was identified in a study of blood T cell repertoires in COVID-19. The CDR3 has 12 amino acids. Looked up from germline, CDR1 is LNHDA and CDR2 is SQIVND (reference sequence). V was trimmed by 7 bases and J by 6 bases, leaving 10 bases between them. Sequencing was performed with immunoSEQ multiplex PCR; in TCRdb, only in-frame clones are kept and a portion is missing. In the table there are roughly 350,000 clones, approximately 92% of which are singletons. This clonotype originated in a woman younger than 45 who had recovered from COVID-19. Specimen: PBMCs or T cells enriched from blood (not recorded which). The chain uses TRBV19 and TRBJ2-1, with a tentative D call TRBD1 (6 bases). DNA of the CDR3: TGTGCCAGTATACAGGGCGGCAATGAGCAGTTCTTC. Its translation is CASIQGGNEQFF. The variable domain in full, completed from reference TRBV19 and TRBJ2-1, reads DGGITQSPKYLFRKEGQNVTLSCEQNLNHDAMYWYRQDPGQGLRLIYYSQIVNDFQKGDIAEGYSVSREKKESFPLTVTSAQKNPTAFYLCASIQGGNEQFFGPGTRLTVL.